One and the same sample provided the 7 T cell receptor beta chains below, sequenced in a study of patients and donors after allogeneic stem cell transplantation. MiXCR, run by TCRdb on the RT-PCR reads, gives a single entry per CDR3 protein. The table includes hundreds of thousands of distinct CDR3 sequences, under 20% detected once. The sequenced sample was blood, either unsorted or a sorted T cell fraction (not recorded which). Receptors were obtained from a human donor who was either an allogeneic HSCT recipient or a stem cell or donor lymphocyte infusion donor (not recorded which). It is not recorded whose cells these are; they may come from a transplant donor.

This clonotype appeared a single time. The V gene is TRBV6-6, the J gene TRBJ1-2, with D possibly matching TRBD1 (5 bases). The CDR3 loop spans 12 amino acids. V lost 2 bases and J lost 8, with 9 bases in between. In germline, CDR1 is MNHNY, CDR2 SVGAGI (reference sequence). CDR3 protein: CASSYGGLGYTF. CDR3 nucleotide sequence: TGTGCCAGCAGTTACGGGGGATTGGGCTACACCTTC.

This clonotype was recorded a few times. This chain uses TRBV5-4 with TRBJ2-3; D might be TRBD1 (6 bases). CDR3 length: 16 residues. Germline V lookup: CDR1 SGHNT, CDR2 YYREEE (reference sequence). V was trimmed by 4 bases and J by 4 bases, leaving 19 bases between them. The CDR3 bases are TGTGCCAGCAGCCGCTCAGACAGGTTTTTAGCAGATACGCAGTATTTT. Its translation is CASSRSDRFLADTQYF. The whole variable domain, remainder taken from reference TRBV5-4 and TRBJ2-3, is ETGVTQSPTHLIKTRGQQVTLRCSSQSGHNTVSWYQQALGQGPQFIFQYYREEENGRGNFPPRFSGLQFPNYSSELNVNALELDDSALYLCASSRSDRFLADTQYFGPGTRLTVL.

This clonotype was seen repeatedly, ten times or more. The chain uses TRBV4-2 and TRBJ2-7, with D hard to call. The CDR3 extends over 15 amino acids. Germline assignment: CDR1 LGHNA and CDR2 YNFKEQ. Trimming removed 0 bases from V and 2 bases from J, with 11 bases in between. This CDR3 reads CASSQEKSSTYEQYF. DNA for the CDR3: TGTGCCAGCAGCCAAGAGAAGAGTAGTACCTACGAGCAGTACTTC.

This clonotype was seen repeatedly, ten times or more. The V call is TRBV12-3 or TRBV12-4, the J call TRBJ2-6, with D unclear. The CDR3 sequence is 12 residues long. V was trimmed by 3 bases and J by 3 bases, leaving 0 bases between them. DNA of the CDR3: TGTGCCAGCAGTTTTGGGGCCAACGTCCTGACTTTC. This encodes CASSFGANVLTF.

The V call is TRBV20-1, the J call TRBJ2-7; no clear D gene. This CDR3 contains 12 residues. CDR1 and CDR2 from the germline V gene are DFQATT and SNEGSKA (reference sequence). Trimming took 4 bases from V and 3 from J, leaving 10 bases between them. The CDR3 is CSATLQRYEQYF. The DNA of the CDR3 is TGCAGTGCTACCTTACAGCGCTACGAGCAGTACTTC.

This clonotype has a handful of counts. The CDR3 DNA sequence: TGTGCCAGCAGCTCACAGCGGGGGGGATGGGAGACCCAGTACTTC. This codes for CASSSQRGGWETQYF. V and J are TRBV7-9 and TRBJ2-5; 10 bases are shared with TRBD2. Germline trimming cut 4 bases from V and 5 bases from J; bases unmatched to any gene: 7. The CDR3 runs 15 residues. The germline V gene has CDR1 SEHNR and CDR2 FQNEAQ (reference sequence).

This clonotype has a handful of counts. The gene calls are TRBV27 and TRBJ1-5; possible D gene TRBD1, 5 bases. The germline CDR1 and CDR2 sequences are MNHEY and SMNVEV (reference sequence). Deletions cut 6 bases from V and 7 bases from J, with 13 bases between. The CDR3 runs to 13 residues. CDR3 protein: CASSQGEDQPQHF. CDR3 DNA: TGTGCCAGCAGCCAAGGGGAAGACCAGCCCCAGCATTTT.